This T cell receptor beta chain was documented in a study of sequential checkpoint blockade in melanoma. Treatment given: randomized to nivolumab then ipilimumab (arm A) or the reverse (arm B). DNA-damaging chemotherapy had not been given to any patient beforehand. This CDR3 contains 15 residues. J gave up 3 bases and V 6 bases, and 7 bases lay outside the gene matches. Germline-derived CDR1 and CDR2 are MDHEN and SYDVKM. Assay used: immunoSEQ multiplex PCR; TCRdb lists only in-frame clones, some missing. The sample consists of roughly 13,000 clones, around 48% of them appearing once. This TCR came from a human donor with melanoma. V is TRBV28 and J is TRBJ2-7; 11 bases fit TRBD1. Here the sequenced sample was CD8+ T cells sorted from blood (inferred from file names), taken from a patient given nivolumab and ipilimumab in sequence. The CDR3 coding sequence is TGTGCCAGCAGCTCTCGGACAGGGGGCTTCTACGAGCAGTACTTC. The encoded protein is CASSSRTGGFYEQYF.